This T cell receptor (beta chain) was sequenced during a study of cytomegalovirus exposure and HLA in healthy donors. Overall study findings and caveats: Across all donors, roughly uniform sequencing depth was an assumption of the presence/absence analyses. With further analysis later on, most CMV-associated TCR beta chains appeared HLA-restricted. Most TCR beta V segments were productive about 87% or about 30% of the time in an earlier analysis. One variant, a missense change in DCLRE1C, was linked in a later analysis to TCR beta V- and J-gene trimming.

The PCR used 60 Vbeta and 13 Jbeta primers. The assay was immunoSEQ multiplex PCR, and TCRdb's table has in-frame clones only and misses some. The sample carries approximately 100,000 clones, less than 80% recorded once. Trimming stripped 0 bases from V and 1 base from J, with 3 bases between. Germline CDR1 GTSNPN, CDR2 SVGIG (reference sequence). The CDR3 is 12 amino acids. On this clone itself: Its antigen is not known.

The V call is TRBV30, the J call TRBJ1-2; no reliable D call. The sequence was collected from a man in his sixties in good health and CMV-seronegative. The sample comprised PBMCs. The CDR3 nucleotides read TGTGCCTGGAGTGTCAATAACTATGGCTACACCTTC. The encoded protein is CAWSVNNYGYTF.